The 20 T cell receptor beta chains below all came from one sample that was sequenced in a study of blood T cell repertoires in COVID-19. Sequencing used immunoSEQ multiplex PCR; TCRdb keeps in-frame clones, though not all of them. The data contain roughly 100,000 clones, about 80% of them singletons. The material sequenced was peripheral blood. Receptor source: a human donor in a cohort sampled during active COVID-19.

This chain connects TRBV9 to TRBJ2-7; 14 bases are shared with TRBD2. Per the germline V gene, CDR1 is SGDLS and CDR2 is YYNGEE. This CDR3 comprises 16 residues. Losses at the gene ends were 2 bases for V and 1 base for J; bases not matched to a gene: 2. The CDR3 DNA reads TGTGCCAGCAGCGTGGGACTAGCGGGAGTGTCCTACGAGCAGTACTTC. Its translation is CASSVGLAGVSYEQYF.

The genes are TRBV5-6 and TRBJ2-3; 7 nucleotides line up with TRBD1. The CDR3 extends over 15 amino acids. With V trimmed by 0 bases and J by 2 bases, 3 bases remained unmatched. The V gene's germline CDR1 is SGHDT and CDR2 YYEEEE. The CDR3 here is CASSLEGQTTDTQYF. The CDR3 nucleotides read TGTGCCAGCAGCTTGGAGGGACAGACCACAGATACGCAGTATTTT.

The chain couples TRBV27 to TRBJ2-1; 10 nucleotides match TRBD2. This CDR3 has 16 amino acids. The germline V gene encodes CDR1 MNHEY and CDR2 SMNVEV (reference sequence). Trimming at V came to 5 bases and at J to 6 bases, leaving 10 bases not matched to a gene. The CDR3 spells CASSTLLAGRPNEQFF. The DNA of the CDR3 is TGTGCCAGCAGTACTTTACTAGCGGGAAGGCCCAATGAGCAGTTCTTC.

The CDR3 bases are TGTGCCAGTAGTATTCAGGGTTCCAATCAGCCCCAGCATTTT. Translating it yields CASSIQGSNQPQHF. The chain combines TRBV19 with TRBJ1-5; maybe TRBD1 (5 bases). The V gene's germline CDR1 is LNHDA and CDR2 SQIVND (reference sequence). The CDR3 is 14 residues long. Trimming pared 3 bases from V and 3 bases from J, leaving 9 bases between.

The V and J genes are TRBV2 and TRBJ2-5; the D is unclear. V dropped 7 bases and J dropped 4 bases, with 7 bases sitting between them. CDR1 is SNHLY and CDR2 is FYNNEI in the germline V gene. The CDR3 is 11 residues long. The CDR3 region is CASTPGETQYF. DNA of the CDR3: TGTGCCAGCACCCCGGGAGAGACCCAGTACTTC.

V and J are TRBV7-2 and TRBJ1-5; 8 positions match TRBD1. This CDR3 has 16 amino acids. The V segment lost 5 bases and the J segment 2 bases; nucleotides outside the gene matches: 8. Germline V CDR1 and CDR2: SGHTA, FQGNSA. This CDR3 is CASSPSWGQGNQPQHF. DNA for the CDR3: TGTGCCAGCAGCCCCTCCTGGGGACAGGGCAATCAGCCCCAGCATTTT.

This clone was observed a few times. This rearrangement joins TRBV19 to TRBJ1-4; the D is unclear. Looked up from germline, CDR1 is LNHDA and CDR2 is SQIVND (reference sequence). This CDR3 region has 14 residues. V was clipped by 7 bases and J by 8 bases, with 17 bases between them. The CDR3 DNA sequence: TGTGCCAGTAAAAGAGGCGACGGTGGGGAAAAACTGTTTTTT. This codes for CASKRGDGGEKLFF.

This chain uses TRBV5-1 with TRBJ1-2; D is possibly TRBD1 (5 bases). The V and J ends lost 4 bases and 0 bases respectively, with 13 bases between them. CDR3 length: 15 amino acids. Germline V gene data show CDR1 as SGHRS and CDR2 as YFSETQ. The CDR3 here is CASSPQGGANYGYTF. Written as DNA, the CDR3 is TGCGCCAGCAGCCCTCAGGGCGGAGCTAACTATGGCTACACCTTC.

In its sample, this clone was seen a few times. The sample contains more than one DNA sequence encoding this CDR3. The gene calls are TRBV18 and TRBJ1-1, with TRBD1 matching over 8 bases. The trim removed 3 bases at V and 1 base at J, leaving 1 base unmatched. The CDR3 consists of 14 residues. CDR1 and CDR2 from the germline V gene are KGHSH and LQKENI. The CDR3 DNA is TGTGCCAGCTCACCCGGGACAGGGAACACTGAAGCTTTCTTT. Encoded protein: CASSPGTGNTEAFF. The whole variable domain, remainder taken from reference TRBV18 and TRBJ1-1, is NAGVMQNPRHLVRRRGQEARLRCSPMKGHSHVYWYRQLPEEGLKFMVYLQKENIIDESGMPKERFSAEFPKEGPSILRIQQVVRGDSAAYFCASSPGTGNTEAFFGQGTRLTVV.

This chain uses TRBV28 with TRBJ2-7; D is possibly TRBD1 (7 bases). Deletions cut 5 bases from V and 6 bases from J, with 20 bases between. This CDR3 has 15 residues. In germline, CDR1 is MDHEN, CDR2 SYDVKM. The CDR3 DNA follows: TGTGCCAGCAGTCCATATACCAACCAGGGGGGCGAGCAGTACTTC. It encodes CASSPYTNQGGEQYF.

The rearrangement links TRBV3-1 (or the pseudogene TRBV3-2) to TRBJ2-2; D may be TRBD1 (6 bases). The CDR3 length is 15 residues. Trimming took off 1 base at V and 4 bases at J, with 10 bases between the two ends. Germline V CDR1 and CDR2: LGHDT, YNNKEL (reference sequence). In DNA form, the CDR3 reads TGTGCCAGCAGCCAAGTCAGGGGCTCCACCGGGGAGCTGTTTTTT. Translating it yields CASSQVRGSTGELFF.

The CDR3, as DNA: TGTGCCTGGAGTCCCGGGACAGGGGGATTTAACTATGGCTACACCTTC. It specifies CAWSPGTGGFNYGYTF. The chain carries TRBV30 and TRBJ1-2, with TRBD1 identical over 11 bases. The V gene's germline CDR1 is GTSNPN and CDR2 SVGIG (reference sequence). This CDR3 spans 16 amino acids. J lost 1 base, V lost 2 bases, and 6 bases had no gene match.

The chain recombines TRBV30 with TRBJ1-2; 7 bases line up with TRBD1. V lost 0 bases, J lost 8 bases, and 0 bases stayed unmatched. Per the germline V gene, CDR1 is GTSNPN and CDR2 is SVGIG (reference sequence). This CDR3 spans 11 amino acids. For the CDR3, the DNA is TGTGCCTGGAGTGTACAGGGGGGCTACACCTTC. Its translation is CAWSVQGGYTF.

V and J are TRBV15 and TRBJ2-7, with no clear D. Germline CDR1 and CDR2: LNHNV and YYDKDF (reference sequence). The CDR3 contains 12 residues. V dropped 1 base and J dropped 9 bases, with 10 bases sitting between them. The CDR3 is CATSRADSGQYF. The DNA of the CDR3 is TGTGCCACCAGCAGAGCCGATAGTGGGCAGTACTTC.

This clone was recorded only once. This likely comes from a read error, as the CDR3 has no conserved phenylalanine or tryptophan at its end. The DNA is left out, because the CDR3 cannot be placed on it with certainty; the CDR3 is given as TCRdb lists it. The CDR3 protein is CASSQDRWGSLRL. This chain connects TRBV4-2 to TRBJ2-7; the table gives TRBD1 as D, unverified against the DNA. The CDR3 is 13 residues long, ends included. The germline V gene has CDR1 LGHNA and CDR2 YNFKEQ.

DNA for the CDR3: TGTGCCAGCAGCGTAGAGGGACAGGGGGGCTACGAGCAGTACTTC. Translated: CASSVEGQGGYEQYF. The chain combines TRBV11-1 with TRBJ2-7; the match to TRBD1 covers 11 bases. Germline V gene lookup returns CDR1 SGHAT and CDR2 FQDESV (reference sequence). Trimming at V came to 5 bases and at J to 3 bases, leaving 6 bases not matched to a gene. The CDR3 consists of 15 residues.

The chain employs TRBV15 and TRBJ1-1, with D possibly TRBD1 on 5 matching bases. From germline, CDR1 is LNHNV and CDR2 YYDKDF (reference sequence). The CDR3 loop spans 15 amino acids. With 2 bases removed from V and 4 bases from J, the gap between germline ends came to 14 bases. In nucleotides, the CDR3 is TGTGCCACCAGCAGATTCGGTTCCGGGGGCACTGAAGCTTTCTTT. Residues: CATSRFGSGGTEAFF.

This rearrangement joins TRBV9 to TRBJ2-7; 7 bases map to TRBD1. CDR1 SGDLS and CDR2 YYNGEE come from the germline V gene. J was trimmed by 5 bases and V by 2 bases; bases with no gene match: 4. There are 13 residues in the CDR3. The CDR3 spells CASSVQTGNEQYF. DNA of the CDR3: TGTGCCAGCAGCGTTCAGACAGGGAACGAGCAGTACTTC. The full variable domain, rest sourced from reference TRBV9 and TRBJ2-7, is DSGVTQTPKHLITATGQRVTLRCSPRSGDLSVYWYQQSLDQGLQFLIQYYNGEERAKGNILERFSAQQFPDLHSELNLSSLELGDSALYFCASSVQTGNEQYFGPGTRLTVT.

The CDR3 loop reads CASSHEHNTGELFF. The CDR3 nucleotides are TGTGCCAGCAGCCATGAACACAACACCGGGGAGCTGTTTTTT. The V call is TRBV4-2, the J call TRBJ2-2; D remains unclear. The CDR3 has 14 residues. CDR1 and CDR2 from the germline V gene are LGHNA and YNFKEQ. The V and J ends lost 3 bases and 2 bases respectively, with 7 bases between them.

This chain uses TRBV10-3 with TRBJ2-2, with 7 bases matching TRBD1. The CDR3 sequence is 16 residues long. The germline V gene encodes CDR1 ENHRY and CDR2 SYGVKD. The V segment lost 0 bases and the J segment 1 base; nucleotides outside the gene matches: 2. The CDR3: CAISESTGLNTGELFF. The CDR3 DNA reads TGTGCCATCAGTGAGTCGACAGGGTTGAACACCGGGGAGCTGTTTTTT.